A single T cell receptor (beta chain) is shown here with its context. What it recognizes is unknown. The data are from a study of cytomegalovirus exposure and HLA in healthy donors. Overall study findings and caveats: TCR beta V- and J-gene trimming, according to a later analysis, was linked to a missense DCLRE1C variant. Investigators reported 150 to 200 TCR beta chains as tied to cytomegalovirus.

PCR primers comprised 60 Vbeta and 13 Jbeta primers. Data came from immunoSEQ multiplex PCR; TCRdb stores just in-frame clones and leaves some out. The sample lists about 160,000 clones; 80% to 90% were seen once. Germline V gene data show CDR1 as LGHNT and CDR2 as FRNRAP. Trimming stripped 6 bases from V and 9 bases from J, with 13 bases between. The CDR3 loop spans 12 amino acids. The receptor's source is a male donor in good health and CMV-seronegative. J is TRBJ2-3 and V is TRBV12-5, with D possibly matching TRBD2 (5 bases). Source material: PBMCs. CDR3 coding DNA: TGTGCTAGTGGCCTTGTGGGCGGGACGCAGTATTTT. It is translated as CASGLVGGTQYF.